These 10 T cell receptor beta chains originate from one sample sequenced in a study of OX40 agonist ivuxolimab in advanced cancers. The repertoire was sequenced with immunoSEQ multiplex PCR; TCRdb's copy has only in-frame clones and lacks some. The table has under 95,000 clones, approximately 85% seen once. Sample: CD4+ or CD8+ T cells sorted from blood, taken in a trial of the OX40 agonist ivuxolimab. All receptors come from an adult with an advanced solid tumor such as melanoma, head and neck, liver or kidney cancer.

The chain couples TRBV19 to TRBJ2-4, with 9 bases lining up with TRBD1. Germline trimming cut 4 bases from V and 11 bases from J; bases unmatched to any gene: 12. Germline CDR1 and CDR2: LNHDA and SQIVND (reference sequence). The CDR3 extends over 15 amino acids. The CDR3 is CASSRGGTGLSFQYF. The CDR3 DNA is TGTGCCAGTAGTAGGGGCGGGACAGGGTTATCCTTTCAGTACTTC.

In its sample, this clone was seen a few times. The V gene is TRBV7-2, the J gene TRBJ1-1; 7 bases line up with TRBD1. The CDR3 covers 13 residues. Germline values: CDR1 SGHTA, CDR2 FQGNSA. V was pared by 0 bases and J by 10 bases, with 5 bases of the junction left unmatched. CDR3 nucleotides: TGTGCCAGCAGCTTAGCCGGGGGACAGCCAGCTTTCTTT. As protein: CASSLAGGQPAFF.

The CDR3 loop is CASSLGSLWIPLGEQFF. The CDR3 DNA reads TGTGCCAGCAGCTTAGGGAGTCTTTGGATCCCGCTGGGGGAGCAGTTCTTC. The chain is built from TRBV7-2 and TRBJ2-1; D unclear. CDR1 SGHTA and CDR2 FQGNSA come from the germline V gene. CDR3 length equals 17 residues. The ends were cut back, 1 base at V and 10 bases at J, with 23 bases in the middle.

The rearrangement uses TRBV7-2 and TRBJ2-7, with a weak D call TRBD2 (6 bases). V was cut by 1 base and J by 0 bases, with 16 bases left in between. The CDR3 is 17 amino acids. Germline V gene sequence: CDR1 SGHTA, CDR2 FQGNSA. The CDR3 region has the DNA TGTGCCAGCAGCTTAGGGGGTTGGGGGAGGAGCTCCTACGAGCAGTACTTC. Its translation is CASSLGGWGRSSYEQYF.

V gene TRBV10-3 combines with J gene TRBJ1-2; a possible D gene is TRBD1 (6 bases). The ends were cut back, 2 bases at V and 6 bases at J, with 22 bases in the middle. Germline V gene data show CDR1 as ENHRY and CDR2 as SYGVKD. This CDR3 is 17 amino acids long. CDR3 in DNA: TGTGCCATCAGTGAGAGGAGGTTGGGGTCCCCAGGGGATGGCTACACCTTC. It translates to CAISERRLGSPGDGYTF.

This clone was recorded once. This chain joins TRBV2 and TRBJ1-2; D is perhaps TRBD1 (5 bases). V lost 4 bases and J 6 bases, leaving 21 bases between the germline ends. CDR1 SNHLY and CDR2 FYNNEI come from the germline V gene. This CDR3 comprises 16 residues. CDR3 amino acids: CASSVRRGFGRDGYTF. The CDR3 DNA reads as TGTGCCAGCAGTGTACGTCGGGGGTTTGGTAGGGATGGCTACACCTTC.

This chain uses TRBV15 with TRBJ2-5; TRBD2 matches at 9 bases. After removal of 3 bases from V and 1 base from J, the junction contained 15 bases not matched to a gene. The germline gives CDR1 LNHNV, CDR2 YYDKDF (reference sequence). The CDR3 length is 19 residues. The CDR3 nucleotides read TGTGCCACCAGCAGGCCCCATGGGGCTAGCGGGACCTTCCAAGAGACCCAGTACTTC. Translation gives CATSRPHGASGTFQETQYF.

J is TRBJ2-3 and V is TRBV19, with D tentatively TRBD1 (5 bases). V was shortened by 5 bases and J by 0 bases, with 9 bases between the two germline ends. This CDR3 is built from 14 residues. Germline assignment: CDR1 LNHDA and CDR2 SQIVND (reference sequence). For the CDR3, the DNA is TGTGCCAGTAGTTTTCAGGGTAGCACAGATACGCAGTATTTT. Amino acid sequence: CASSFQGSTDTQYF. Combining the CDR3 with reference TRBV19 and TRBJ2-3 gives the whole variable domain DGGITQSPKYLFRKEGQNVTLSCEQNLNHDAMYWYRQDPGQGLRLIYYSQIVNDFQKGDIAEGYSVSREKKESFPLTVTSAQKNPTAFYLCASSFQGSTDTQYFGPGTRLTVL.

This chain links TRBV11-3 with TRBJ2-1; 15 bases fit TRBD2. The junction had 5 bases not matched to a gene; V was cut back by 6 bases and J by 8 bases. This CDR3 region has 15 residues. Germline CDR1 is SGHNT and CDR2 is YENEEA. The CDR3 is CASSSGTSGRHEQFF. Written as DNA, the CDR3 is TGTGCCAGCAGTTCCGGGACTAGCGGGAGGCATGAGCAGTTCTTC.

The chain carries TRBV5-1 and TRBJ2-2, with D perhaps matching TRBD2 (6 bases). Germline lookup yields CDR1 SGHRS and CDR2 YFSETQ. The CDR3 has 14 residues. V gave up 4 bases and J gave up 7 bases, with 14 bases separating them. The DNA of the CDR3 is TGCGCCAGCAGCCCGCGACTAGGGGTCGGGGAGCTGTTTTTT. Protein product: CASSPRLGVGELFF.